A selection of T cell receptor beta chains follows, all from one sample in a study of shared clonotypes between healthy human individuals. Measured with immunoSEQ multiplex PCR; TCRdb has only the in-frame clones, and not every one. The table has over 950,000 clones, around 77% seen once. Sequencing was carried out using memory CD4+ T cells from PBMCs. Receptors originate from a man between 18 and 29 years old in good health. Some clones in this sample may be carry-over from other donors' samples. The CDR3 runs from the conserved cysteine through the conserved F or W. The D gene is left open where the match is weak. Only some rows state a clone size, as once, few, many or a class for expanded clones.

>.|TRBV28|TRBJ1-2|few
CATWDTANYGYTF
TGTGCCACCTGGGACACCGCTAACTATGGCTACACCTTC
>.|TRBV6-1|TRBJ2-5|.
CASSERSRGQETQYF
TGTGCCAGCAGTGAACGGTCGAGAGGGCAAGAGACCCAGTACTTC
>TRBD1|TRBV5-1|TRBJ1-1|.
CASSQRDRNTEAFF
TGCGCCAGCAGCCAACGGGACAGGAACACTGAAGCTTTCTTT
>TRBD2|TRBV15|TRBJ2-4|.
CATSRGLAGNIQYF
TGTGCCACCAGCAGAGGCCTAGCGGGGAACATTCAGTACTTC
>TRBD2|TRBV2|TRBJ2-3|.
CASTRGGPTLDTQYF
TGTGCCAGCACCCGGGGAGGGCCTACTCTAGATACGCAGTATTTT
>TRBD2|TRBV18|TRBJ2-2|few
CASPPSGTNTGELFF
TGTGCCAGCCCACCAAGCGGGACGAACACCGGGGAGCTGTTTTTT
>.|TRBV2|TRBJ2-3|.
CASTPGADTQYF
TGTGCCAGCACCCCCGGGGCAGATACGCAGTATTTT
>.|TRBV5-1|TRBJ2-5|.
CASSLDQGGETQYF
TGCGCCAGCAGCTTGGATCAGGGGGGAGAGACCCAGTACTTC
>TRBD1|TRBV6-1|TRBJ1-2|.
CASRGGQTYGYTF
TGTGCCAGCAGGGGGGGACAGACCTATGGCTACACCTTC
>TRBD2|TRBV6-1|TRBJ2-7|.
CASSDSGLGGREQYF
TGTGCCAGCAGTGATTCGGGACTAGGGGGTCGGGAGCAGTACTTC
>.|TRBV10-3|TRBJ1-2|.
CAISDLRDQGYTF
TGTGCCATCAGTGACCTCCGGGACCAAGGCTACACCTTC
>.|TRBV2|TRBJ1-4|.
CASRRGTTNEKLFF
TGTGCCAGCAGGAGGGGTACAACTAATGAAAAACTGTTTTTT
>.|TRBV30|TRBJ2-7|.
CAWSGAGGEQYF
TGTGCCTGGAGCGGCGCTGGGGGCGAGCAGTACTTC
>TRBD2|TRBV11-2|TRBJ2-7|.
CASSLVGTSAHEQYF
TGTGCCAGCAGCTTAGTCGGGACTAGCGCCCACGAGCAGTACTTC
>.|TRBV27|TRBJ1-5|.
CASRFRESRGSNNQPQHF
TGTGCCAGCAGATTTCGGGAGAGTAGGGGTAGTAACAATCAGCCCCAGCATTTT
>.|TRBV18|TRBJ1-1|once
CASSPSTPPEAFF
TGTGCCAGCTCACCCTCAACTCCCCCTGAAGCTTTCTTT
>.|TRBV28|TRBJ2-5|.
CASSLSRNVKTQYF
TGTGCCAGCAGTTTATCTCGGAACGTAAAGACCCAGTACTTC
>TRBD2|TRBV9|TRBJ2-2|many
CASSVREGPTGELFF
TGTGCCAGCAGCGTACGGGAGGGCCCCACCGGGGAGCTGTTTTTT
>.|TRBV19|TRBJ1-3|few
CASSRAGISGNTIYF
TGTGCCAGTAGTCGGGCAGGGATCTCTGGAAACACCATATATTTT
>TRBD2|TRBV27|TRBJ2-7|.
CASSWGGSTYEQYF
TGTGCCAGCAGTTGGGGGGGGTCTACCTACGAGCAGTACTTC
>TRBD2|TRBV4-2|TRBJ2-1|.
CASSQAAGGYNEQFF
TGTGCCAGCAGCCAAGCGGCGGGAGGGTACAATGAGCAGTTCTTC
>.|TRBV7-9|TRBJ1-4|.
CASSLQRVGNEKLFF
TGTGCCAGCAGCCTACAGAGGGTGGGGAATGAAAAACTGTTTTTT
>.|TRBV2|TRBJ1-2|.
CASSEDPIFGTPDNYGYTF
TGTGCCAGCAGTGAGGACCCTATATTCGGGACCCCCGATAACTATGGCTACACCTTC
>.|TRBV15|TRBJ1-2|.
CATSTGGGYTF
TGTGCCACCAGCACCGGGGGCGGCTACACCTTC
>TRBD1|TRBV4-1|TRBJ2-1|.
CASSNTGQGALSSYNEQFF
TGCGCCAGCAGCAACACGGGACAGGGGGCTCTGAGCTCCTACAATGAGCAGTTCTTC
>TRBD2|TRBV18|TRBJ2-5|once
CASSPLLAGGETQYF
TGTGCCAGCTCACCACTTCTAGCGGGAGGAGAGACCCAGTACTTC
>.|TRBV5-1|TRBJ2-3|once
CASSPGGVSGDTQYF
TGCGCCAGCAGCCCCGGTGGGGTATCAGGGGATACGCAGTATTTT
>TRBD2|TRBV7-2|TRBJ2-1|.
CASSQNSRTRAHNEQFF
TGTGCCAGCAGCCAAAATTCGCGGACTAGGGCCCACAATGAGCAGTTCTTC
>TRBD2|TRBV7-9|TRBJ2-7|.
CATQGLEGYEQYF
TGTGCCACCCAGGGACTAGAGGGCTACGAGCAGTACTTC
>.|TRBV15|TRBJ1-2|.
CATSRDLSGYGYTF
TGTGCCACCAGCAGAGATCTGAGCGGCTATGGCTACACCTTC
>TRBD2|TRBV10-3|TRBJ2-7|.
CAISDPGLAFHEQYF
TGTGCCATCAGTGATCCGGGACTAGCGTTCCACGAGCAGTACTTC
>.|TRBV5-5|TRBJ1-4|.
CASSSGNPSTSNEKLFF
TGTGCCAGCAGCTCCGGGAACCCCAGTACCTCTAATGAAAAACTGTTTTTT
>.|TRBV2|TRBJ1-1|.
CASSLLVQNTEAFF
TGTGCCAGCAGTCTCTTGGTCCAGAACACTGAAGCTTTCTTT
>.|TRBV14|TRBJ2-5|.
CASSPRVYQETQYF
TGTGCCAGCAGCCCCCGGGTTTACCAAGAGACCCAGTACTTC
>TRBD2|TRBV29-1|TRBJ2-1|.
CSVATSGVNNEQFF
TGCAGCGTTGCGACTAGCGGGGTTAACAATGAGCAGTTCTTC
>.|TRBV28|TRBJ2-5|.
CASSLLRGAGETQYF
TGTGCCAGCAGTCTTCTGAGGGGGGCAGGGGAGACCCAGTACTTC
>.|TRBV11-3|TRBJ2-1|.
CASSLWARGHEQFF
TGTGCCAGCAGCTTATGGGCCAGGGGACATGAGCAGTTCTTC
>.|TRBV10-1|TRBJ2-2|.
CASSSSRGDTGELFF
TGCGCCAGCAGTTCTTCCAGGGGGGACACCGGGGAGCTGTTTTTT
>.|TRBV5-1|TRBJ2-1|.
CASSLRGTYNEQFF
TGCGCCAGCAGCTTGCGGGGGACATACAATGAGCAGTTCTTC
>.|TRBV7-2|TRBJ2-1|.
CASSWRLANEQFF
TGTGCCAGCAGCTGGCGCCTAGCCAATGAGCAGTTCTTC
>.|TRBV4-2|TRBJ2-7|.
CASSQTSSGFGEQYF
TGTGCCAGCAGCCAGACTAGTTCCGGCTTTGGCGAGCAGTACTTC
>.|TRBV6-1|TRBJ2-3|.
CASSELGGDVRTQYF
TGTGCCAGCAGTGAATTGGGAGGAGATGTCCGTACGCAGTATTTT
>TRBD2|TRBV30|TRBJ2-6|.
CAWRRAGETGANVLTF
TGTGCCTGGAGGCGGGCGGGAGAAACTGGGGCCAACGTCCTGACTTTC
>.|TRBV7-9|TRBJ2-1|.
CASSGGLLHEQFF
TGTGCCAGCAGCGGGGGACTGCTGCATGAGCAGTTCTTC
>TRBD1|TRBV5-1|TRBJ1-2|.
CASTQTGGAVSGYTF
TGCGCCAGCACCCAAACAGGGGGCGCAGTGTCTGGCTACACCTTC
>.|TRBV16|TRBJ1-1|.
CASSQSGNGEAFF
TGTGCCAGCAGCCAATCTGGTAACGGTGAAGCTTTCTTT
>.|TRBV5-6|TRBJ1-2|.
CASSFETGHYGYTF
TGTGCCAGCAGCTTTGAAACAGGGCACTATGGCTACACCTTC
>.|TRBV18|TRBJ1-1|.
CASSVTSVAGRTEAFF
.
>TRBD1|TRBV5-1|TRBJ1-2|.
CASSLVETGITNGYTF
TGCGCCAGCAGCTTGGTGGAGACAGGGATTACGAATGGCTACACCTTC
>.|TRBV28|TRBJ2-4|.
CASTSSGGLSLGIQYF
TGTGCCAGCACCTCCTCCGGGGGCTTGTCCTTAGGAATTCAGTACTTC
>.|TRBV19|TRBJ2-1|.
CASTGTPGYNEQFF
TGTGCCAGTACCGGGACCCCGGGCTACAATGAGCAGTTCTTC
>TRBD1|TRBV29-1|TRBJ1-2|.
CSVELTGGGYTF
TGCAGCGTTGAATTAACAGGGGGCGGCTACACCTTC
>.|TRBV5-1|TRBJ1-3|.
CASSEWGPGNTIYF
TGCGCCAGCAGCGAGTGGGGTCCTGGAAACACCATATATTTT
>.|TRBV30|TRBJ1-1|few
CAWDLRLGEAFF
TGTGCCTGGGACCTGCGCCTGGGTGAAGCTTTCTTT
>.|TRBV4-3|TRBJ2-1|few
CASSQDRNGEQFF
TGCGCCAGCAGCCAAGATAGGAACGGGGAGCAGTTCTTC
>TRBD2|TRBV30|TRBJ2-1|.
CAWRGTSGAHYYNEQFF
TGTGCCTGGCGCGGGACTAGCGGGGCGCACTACTACAATGAGCAGTTCTTC
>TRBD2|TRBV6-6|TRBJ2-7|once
CAIRASGSYEQYF
TGTGCCATCCGGGCTAGCGGCTCCTACGAGCAGTACTTC